These 25 T cell receptor beta chains came from one sample sequenced in a study of T cells expressing NK-cell markers (dated by TCRdb to about 2020). Library creation used 5' RACE. TCRdb shows the sequencer as Illumina HiSeq 2000. TCRdb reprocessed the reads, and each CDR3 protein sequence is entered once, without DNA. This sample's table contains about 15,000 distinct CDR3 sequences. 59% of the sample lies in the top ten. Material: blood T cells: a sorted CD56 or NKG2C T cell subset, CD4+ or CD8+ T cells, or bulk PBMC T cells (not recorded which). These receptors were obtained from a man aged 18-70 years in good health.

The CDR3 sequence: CASSQGNGGRLADTQYF. The gene calls are TRBV4-2 and TRBJ2-3; TCRdb designates TRBD2, a call that cannot be tested without DNA. Germline CDR1 LGHNA, CDR2 YNFKEQ. There are 17 residues in the CDR3.

The V gene is TRBV4-3, the J gene TRBJ2-7; TCRdb indicates TRBD2, and absent DNA this call remains unverified. This CDR3 comprises 16 residues. Germline V gives CDR1 LGHNA, CDR2 YSLEER. The CDR3 region is CASSPKSRDGTYEQYF.

This clonotype counts as medium-sized by frequency. The rearrangement uses TRBV12-3 or TRBV12-4 and TRBJ2-2; checking the TCRdb D call of TRBD1 is not possible without DNA. CDR3 length: 19 residues. CDR3 loop: CASSFWLSAKKQGTGELFF.

The gene calls are TRBV7-2 and TRBJ1-2; TCRdb proposes TRBD1, but this gene call is untestable without DNA. Looked up from germline, CDR1 is SGHTA and CDR2 is FQGNSA. CDR3 length: 16 residues. The CDR3 is CASSLVSGQGIYGYTF.

The chain joins TRBV9 to TRBJ1-1; absent DNA, TCRdb's TRBD1 call cannot be checked. The CDR3 extends over 13 amino acids. Germline-derived CDR1 and CDR2 are SGDLS and YYNGEE. CDR3 loop: CASSVQGATEAFF.

This chain links TRBV29-1 with TRBJ1-1; TCRdb designates TRBD1, a call that cannot be tested without DNA. CDR3 size: 12 residues. Germline CDR1 SQVTM, CDR2 ANQGSEA. The CDR3: CSVVGATHGAFF. The full variable domain, with the rest looked up from reference TRBV29-1 and TRBJ1-1, is SAVISQKPSRDICQRGTSLTIQCQVDSQVTMMFWYRQQPGQSLTLIATANQGSEATYESGFVIDKFPISRPNLTFSTLTVSNMSPEDSSIYLCSVVGATHGAFFGQGTRLTVV.

The CDR3 is CASTPNTGELFF. J is TRBJ2-2 and V is TRBV12-3 or TRBV12-4. The CDR3 length is 12 residues.

This chain links TRBV5-1 with TRBJ2-7; TCRdb designates TRBD1, a call that cannot be tested without DNA. Looked up from germline, CDR1 is SGHRS and CDR2 is YFSETQ. The CDR3 is made up of 15 amino acids. CDR3 sequence reads: CASSLVPGAGYEQYF.

The J gene is TRBJ2-3, the V gene TRBV19. CDR1 LNHDA and CDR2 SQIVND come from the germline V gene (reference sequence). This CDR3 contains 13 residues. CDR3: CASSIIDLGTQYF. The full variable domain, with the rest looked up from reference TRBV19 and TRBJ2-3, is DGGITQSPKYLFRKEGQNVTLSCEQNLNHDAMYWYRQDPGQGLRLIYYSQIVNDFQKGDIAEGYSVSREKKESFPLTVTSAQKNPTAFYLCASSIIDLGTQYFGPGTRLTVL.

The CDR3 sequence: CAWRLGGGGTQYF. The chain has TRBV30 and TRBJ2-5; TCRdb calls TRBD1, which cannot be checked without DNA. The CDR3 is 13 residues long. Germline assignment: CDR1 GTSNPN and CDR2 SVGIG (reference sequence).

The rearrangement joins TRBV7-2 to TRBJ1-6; TCRdb selects TRBD1, and the lack of DNA leaves this call unchecked. CDR3 length: 16 amino acids. The germline V gene encodes CDR1 SGHTA and CDR2 FQGNSA. CDR3 sequence reads: CASSSSGGRYNSPLHF.

This sequence joins TRBV4-2 and TRBJ1-4; the TCRdb call, TRBD1, lacks DNA for checking. There are 15 residues in the CDR3. CDR1 is LGHNA, CDR2 YNFKEQ, per germline. The CDR3 protein is CASSQDQGAREKLFF.

The chain has TRBV20-1 and TRBJ2-5; TCRdb's D call, TRBD1, is unchecked because there is no DNA. This CDR3 spans 12 amino acids. Germline loops: CDR1 DFQATT, CDR2 SNEGSKA (reference sequence). CDR3: CSARVGVGTQYF.

The genes are TRBV20-1 and TRBJ1-2. The germline V gene encodes CDR1 DFQATT and CDR2 SNEGSKA (reference sequence). This CDR3 comprises 11 residues. The CDR3 loop is CSANDGSGYTF.

The chain uses TRBV7-2 and TRBJ1-6; TCRdb returns TRBD1, unconfirmable since there is no DNA. Germline V gives CDR1 SGHTA, CDR2 FQGNSA. The CDR3 contains 16 residues. The CDR3 spells CASSWSADRANSPLHF.

The chain has TRBV7-2 and TRBJ1-6; TCRdb outputs TRBD1, but without DNA this stays unchecked. From germline, CDR1 is SGHTA and CDR2 FQGNSA. The CDR3 consists of 13 residues. This CDR3 reads CASSLGAGGPLHF. Full variable domain (rest looked up from reference TRBV7-2 and TRBJ1-6): GAGVSQSPSNKVTEKGKDVELRCDPISGHTALYWYRQSLGQGLEFLIYFQGNSAPDKSGLPSDRFSAERTGGSVSTLTIQRTQQEDSAVYLCASSLGAGGPLHFGNGTRLTVT.

The V call is TRBV5-1, the J call TRBJ2-5. From germline, CDR1 is SGHRS and CDR2 YFSETQ. The CDR3 contains 14 residues. The chain's CDR3 is CASSLGSSQETQYF. Supplemented by reference TRBV5-1 and TRBJ2-5, the full variable domain reads KAGVTQTPRYLIKTRGQQVTLSCSPISGHRSVSWYQQTPGQGLQFLFEYFSETQRNKGNFPGRFSGRQFSNSRSEMNVSTLELGDSALYLCASSLGSSQETQYFGPGTRLLVL.

The chain combines TRBV4-2 with TRBJ1-3; absent DNA, TCRdb's TRBD1 call cannot be checked. This CDR3 is 16 amino acids long. Looked up from germline, CDR1 is LGHNA and CDR2 is YNFKEQ. CDR3 in amino acids: CASSQRQASSGNTIYF.

The CDR3 loop reads CASSLRTDTQYF. The chain uses TRBV5-8 and TRBJ2-3. CDR1 is SGHTS and CDR2 is YDEGEE in the germline V gene. The CDR3 is made up of 12 amino acids. The variable domain in full, completed from reference TRBV5-8 and TRBJ2-3, reads EAGVTQSPTHLIKTRGQQATLRCSPISGHTSVYWYQQALGLGLQFLLWYDEGEERNRGNFPPRFSGRQFPNYSSELNVNALELEDSALYLCASSLRTDTQYFGPGTRLTVL.

This clonotype is deemed medium-sized by its frequency. CDR3: CASSLSGYQGEQYF. The chain joins TRBV12-3 or TRBV12-4 to TRBJ2-7; absent DNA, TCRdb's TRBD2 call cannot be checked. The CDR3 length is 14 residues.

The chain employs TRBV24-1 and TRBJ2-1; TCRdb names TRBD1, which stays unverified in the absence of DNA. CDR1 KGHDR and CDR2 SFDVKD come from the germline V gene. The CDR3 is 17 amino acids. This CDR3 reads CATSDPDRGDAYNEQFF.

The chain carries TRBV5-5 and TRBJ1-2. Germline CDR1 and CDR2: SGHKS and YYEKEE (reference sequence). This CDR3 contains 13 residues. CDR3 in amino acids: CASSRTPDYGYTF. Using reference TRBV5-5 and TRBJ1-2 for the parts outside the CDR3, the full variable domain is DAGVTQSPTHLIKTRGQQVTLRCSPISGHKSVSWYQQVLGQGPQFIFQYYEKEERGRGNFPDRFSARQFPNYSSELNVNALLLGDSALYLCASSRTPDYGYTFGSGTRLTVV.

J is TRBJ2-1 and V is TRBV7-3; TCRdb's assignment of TRBD2 cannot be checked, as there is no DNA. Germline CDR1 SGHTA, CDR2 FQGTGA. The CDR3 loop spans 15 amino acids. CDR3 in amino acids: CASSPTSGAYNEQFF. The whole variable domain, filled in from reference TRBV7-3 and TRBJ2-1, reads GAGVSQTPSNKVTEKGKYVELRCDPISGHTALYWYRQSLGQGPEFLIYFQGTGAADDSGLPNDRFFAVRPEGSVSTLKIQRTERGDSAVYLCASSPTSGAYNEQFFGPGTRLTVL.

The chain combines TRBV5-6 with TRBJ2-7; TCRdb proposes TRBD2, but this gene call is untestable without DNA. From germline, CDR1 is SGHDT and CDR2 YYEEEE. The CDR3 sequence is 15 residues long. The CDR3 spells CASSFELAEAYEQYF.

The chain combines TRBV4-3 with TRBJ2-2; the TRBD2 assignment by TCRdb is unverifiable without DNA. CDR1 and CDR2 from the germline V gene are LGHNA and YSLEER. The CDR3 spans 18 residues. The CDR3 sequence is CASSQSLGLAGSHGELFF.